This T cell receptor (beta chain) was sequenced for a study of early T cells in non-severe SARS-CoV-2 infection. Across the whole study: Investigators sequenced bulk RNA drawn from unsorted whole blood, and chains remained unpaired.

CDR3 length equals 15 residues. Per the germline V gene, CDR1 is LGHDT and CDR2 is YNNKEL (reference sequence). Trimming removed 1 base from V and 7 bases from J, with 17 bases in between. Attached unique molecular identifiers marked individual cDNA molecules. From the 5' RACE reads, TCRdb called clonotypes with MiXCR, one entry per CDR3 protein. The sample has approximately 65,000 distinct CDR3 sequences, 10% to 15% seen once; the top ten hold about 1.7%. This TCR was sampled from an adult who was a healthcare worker with PCR-confirmed SARS-CoV-2 infection or an uninfected control (not recorded which). This rearrangement joins TRBV3-1 to TRBJ2-7; D ambiguous. What was sequenced was whole blood. CDR3 sequence (DNA): TGTGCCAGCAGCCAAGCAGGACCCCATCACCGGGAGCAGTACTTC. Amino acid sequence: CASSQAGPHHREQYF.